This TCR beta chain is drawn from a study of T cells in Graves' hyperthyroidism and ophthalmopathy. Study-wide results and caveats: Ophthalmopathy stood apart from stable hyperthyroidism in a 13 V-J model.

TCR beta CDR3 region amplification was performed from RNA transcripts. Using the HTBI primer set, a first-round RT-PCR was run on the TCR CDR3. TCRdb reprocessed the multiplex PCR reads via MiXCR and lists one record per CDR3 protein. This sample has around 350,000 distinct CDR3 sequences, with about a sixth found just once. This clonotype occurred many times. Its antigen is currently unknown. This sequence was found in a woman in her twenties or thirties with Graves' hyperthyroidism that later progressed to Graves' ophthalmopathy. The sample taken for sequencing was blood.

The CDR3 nucleotides read TGCAGTGCTAGTGGACAGGGGATAACAGATACGCAGTATTTT. Translated: CSASGQGITDTQYF. The rearrangement joins TRBV20-1 to TRBJ2-3; 9 nucleotides align to TRBD1. From germline, CDR1 is DFQATT and CDR2 SNEGSKA (reference sequence). Trimming cost V 3 bases and J 3 bases; bases outside gene matches: 4. CDR3 size: 14 residues.